One and the same sample provided the 20 T cell receptor beta chains below, sequenced in a study of spatial heterogeneity in lung cancer. TCRdb re-called the 5' RACE reads through MiXCR, storing one row per CDR3 protein. The sample lists about 36,000 distinct CDR3 sequences, around 5.2% occurring once. Specified time point: sample taken at primary tumor resection. The input material, whole RNA from tumor, nontumor lung or frozen PBMC, was sequenced unsorted. Material: PBMCs, obtained at surgery. All receptors derive from a female donor with early-stage non-small cell lung cancer.

The rearrangement links TRBV10-3 to TRBJ2-5; D not resolved. V was shortened by 3 bases and J by 5 bases, with 4 bases between the two germline ends. The CDR3 runs to 11 residues. Per the germline V gene, CDR1 is ENHRY and CDR2 is SYGVKD. The CDR3 reads CAISEYETQYF. CDR3 in DNA: TGTGCCATCAGTGAATACGAGACCCAGTACTTC.

The sample holds one count of this clonotype. This sequence joins TRBV20-1 and TRBJ1-1, with D maybe TRBD1 (5 bases). Germline values: CDR1 DFQATT, CDR2 SNEGSKA (reference sequence). The CDR3 consists of 16 residues. Trimming removed 1 base at V and 3 bases at J, with 18 bases between. CDR3 protein: CSARAPRAGLDTEAFF. The CDR3 DNA reads as TGCAGTGCTAGAGCTCCCCGGGCAGGGTTGGACACTGAAGCTTTCTTT.

This clonotype was counted at least ten times. V and J are TRBV12-3 or TRBV12-4 and TRBJ2-7; 13 nucleotides line up with TRBD2. The length of the CDR3 is 16 residues. Losses at the gene ends were 7 bases for V and 5 bases for J; bases not matched to a gene: 11. CDR3 region: CASNKGLAGNPHEQYF. As DNA, the CDR3 is TGTGCCAGCAATAAGGGACTAGCGGGAAACCCCCACGAGCAGTACTTC.

The chain recombines TRBV29-1 with TRBJ2-7; 7 nucleotides line up with TRBD1. Germline CDR1 SQVTM, CDR2 ANQGSEA. CDR3 length: 11 amino acids. V gave up 7 bases and J gave up 5 bases; unmatched junction bases: 5. The CDR3 here is CSGRQGHEQYF. The CDR3, as DNA: TGCAGCGGTAGACAGGGCCACGAGCAGTACTTC.

This clonotype was seen only a few times. The chain couples TRBV12-3 or TRBV12-4 to TRBJ2-3, with TRBD1 as a possible D gene (6 bases). CDR3 length: 13 residues. Trimming left V 3 bases short and J 4 bases short, with 8 bases between. In DNA form, the CDR3 reads TGTGCCAGCAGTTTGGGGGCGTCAGATACGCAGTATTTT. This sequence encodes CASSLGASDTQYF.

This clonotype appeared many times. The rearrangement joins TRBV7-9 to TRBJ2-7; D gene unclear. The germline V gene encodes CDR1 SEHNR and CDR2 FQNEAQ (reference sequence). CDR3 length equals 13 residues. Trimming removed 5 bases from V and 2 bases from J, with 10 bases in between. The CDR3 coding sequence is TGTGCCAGCAGCACTGGGAAAACCTACGAGCAGTACTTC. It codes for CASSTGKTYEQYF.

This clonotype was detected many times. The chain links TRBV28 to TRBJ2-5; D may be TRBD2 (7 bases). The CDR3 is 16 residues long. Germline V CDR1 and CDR2: MDHEN, SYDVKM. V gave up 6 bases and J gave up 2 bases, with 19 bases separating them. CDR3: CASSSLGRGGQETQYF. CDR3 bases: TGTGCCAGCAGCTCGCTCGGCAGGGGAGGGCAAGAGACCCAGTACTTC. The whole variable domain, remainder taken from reference TRBV28 and TRBJ2-5, is DVKVTQSSRYLVKRTGEKVFLECVQDMDHENMFWYRQDPGLGLRLIYFSYDVKMKEKGDIPEGYSVSREKKERFSLILESASTNQTSMYLCASSSLGRGGQETQYFGPGTRLLVL.

This clonotype was seen at least ten times. The CDR3 loop reads CASSHIAGGPPGELFF. In DNA, the CDR3 is TGTGCCAGCAGTCACATAGCGGGAGGGCCTCCCGGGGAGCTGTTTTTT. The gene calls are TRBV27 and TRBJ2-2, with 11 bases aligning to TRBD2. The V gene's germline CDR1 is MNHEY and CDR2 SMNVEV (reference sequence). This CDR3 is 16 amino acids long. V shed 5 bases, J shed 6 bases, and the junction held 8 bases outside the gene matches.

Many counts were recorded for this clonotype. The chain links TRBV5-3 to TRBJ2-2; no firm D call. TRBV5-3 is assigned to the ORF class and has an uncertain function. The CDR3 is 16 amino acids. The V end lost 1 base, the J end lost 0 bases, and 10 bases lay between the germline ends. CDR3 DNA: TGTGCCAGAAGCTTGTCCTTTTTAGCGAACACCGGGGAGCTGTTTTTT. Encoded protein: CARSLSFLANTGELFF.

This clonotype was seen ten or more times. The gene calls are TRBV6-2 or TRBV6-3 and TRBJ2-5; no clear D. Germline-derived CDR1 and CDR2 are MNHEY and SVGEGT. CDR3 length equals 13 residues. The V end lost 6 bases, the J end lost 5 bases, and 13 bases lay between the germline ends. CDR3 DNA sequence: TGTGCCAGCAGGCGGACCTCCGGGGAGACCCAGTACTTC. The encoded protein is CASRRTSGETQYF.

This clonotype has at least ten counts. CDR3 sequence: CASSLAPGTDFTGELFF. In nucleotides, the CDR3 is TGTGCCAGCAGCTTAGCGCCCGGGACAGACTTCACCGGGGAGCTGTTTTTT. The rearrangement links TRBV7-6 to TRBJ2-2, with 7 bases identical to TRBD1. Germline V gene data show CDR1 as SGHVS and CDR2 as FNYEAQ. V shed 0 bases and J 4 bases; nucleotides not matched to a gene: 8. The CDR3 runs 17 residues.

This clonotype was counted ten times or more. V is TRBV5-1 and J is TRBJ2-3; possible D gene TRBD1, 6 bases. The CDR3 loop spans 16 amino acids. Germline-derived CDR1 and CDR2 are SGHRS and YFSETQ. Trimming took 4 bases from V and 6 from J, leaving 21 bases between them. Written as DNA, the CDR3 is TGCGCCAGCAGCGTACGCCAGGGGCGAGGGGCGGATACGCAGTATTTT. The encoded protein is CASSVRQGRGADTQYF. Supplemented by reference TRBV5-1 and TRBJ2-3, the full variable domain reads KAGVTQTPRYLIKTRGQQVTLSCSPISGHRSVSWYQQTPGQGLQFLFEYFSETQRNKGNFPGRFSGRQFSNSRSEMNVSTLELGDSALYLCASSVRQGRGADTQYFGPGTRLTVL.

This clonotype was counted only a few times. The chain links TRBV6-2 or TRBV6-3 to TRBJ1-1; 10 nucleotides agree with TRBD1. CDR1 MNHEY and CDR2 SVGEGT come from the germline V gene. The CDR3 loop spans 12 amino acids. V lost 10 bases, J lost 4 bases, and 3 bases stayed unmatched. This CDR3 is CATRQGATEAFF. The DNA of the CDR3 is TGTGCCACCAGACAGGGGGCCACTGAAGCTTTCTTT.

The table lists this clonotype with many counts. This chain joins TRBV5-1 and TRBJ2-1, with 11 positions matching TRBD2. In germline, CDR1 is SGHRS, CDR2 YFSETQ. V trimming: 0 bases; J trimming: 9 bases; junction bases outside the gene matches: 5. The CDR3 is 15 amino acids. CDR3 sequence: CASSLVAGGEREQFF. For the CDR3, the DNA is TGCGCCAGCAGCTTGGTAGCGGGAGGGGAGCGTGAGCAGTTCTTC. Full variable domain (remainder filled in from reference TRBV5-1 and TRBJ2-1): KAGVTQTPRYLIKTRGQQVTLSCSPISGHRSVSWYQQTPGQGLQFLFEYFSETQRNKGNFPGRFSGRQFSNSRSEMNVSTLELGDSALYLCASSLVAGGEREQFFGPGTRLTVL.

This clonotype occurred many times. The rearrangement joins TRBV7-2 to TRBJ1-5, with D unclear. The V gene's germline CDR1 is SGHTA and CDR2 FQGNSA. Trimming took off 0 bases at V and 3 bases at J, with 15 bases between the two ends. CDR3 length equals 17 residues. In DNA form, the CDR3 reads TGTGCCAGCAGCTTAGCGCAAAGGGCTAGGGCCAATCAGCCCCAGCATTTT. Its protein is CASSLAQRARANQPQHF.

On this clonotype itself: This may come from a read error, since a much larger clone is one base off. CDR3 bases: TGTGCCAACAGTGTGGACAGAAAAGAGACCCAGTACTTC. Translating gives CANSVDRKETQYF. This chain connects TRBV2 to TRBJ2-5; a possible D gene is TRBD1 (6 bases). Germline V gene sequence: CDR1 SNHLY, CDR2 FYNNEI. The CDR3 is 13 amino acids.

This clonotype showed up many times. The chain combines TRBV4-3 with TRBJ2-5; 13 bases agree with TRBD2. CDR1 and CDR2 from the germline V gene are LGHNA and YSLEER. This CDR3 has 19 residues. With 0 bases clipped from V and 2 bases from J, the junction kept 9 bases outside the gene matches. The CDR3 nucleotides read TGCGCCAGCAGCCAAGAGGCCTCTCTACTAGCGGGAGGGCAAGAGACCCAGTACTTC. Encoded protein: CASSQEASLLAGGQETQYF.

V is TRBV2 and J is TRBJ2-2; D remains unclear. V was shortened by 2 bases and J by 1 base, with 11 bases between the two germline ends. The CDR3 has 16 residues. CDR1 and CDR2 from the germline V gene are SNHLY and FYNNEI. In DNA, the CDR3 is TGTGCCAGCAGTGAATCCCTCCCCGTGAACACCGGGGAGCTGTTTTTT. Translating it yields CASSESLPVNTGELFF.

In this sample, this clonotype turned up many times. The rearrangement uses TRBV28 and TRBJ2-1, with TRBD2 matching 9 bases. J was trimmed by 0 bases and V by 3 bases; bases with no gene match: 3. The CDR3 contains 16 residues. Germline V lookup: CDR1 MDHEN, CDR2 SYDVKM. The CDR3 loop reads CASSLGLARSYNEQFF. The CDR3 DNA follows: TGTGCCAGCAGTTTGGGACTAGCTCGCTCCTACAATGAGCAGTTCTTC. Complete variable domain (other parts from reference TRBV28 and TRBJ2-1): DVKVTQSSRYLVKRTGEKVFLECVQDMDHENMFWYRQDPGLGLRLIYFSYDVKMKEKGDIPEGYSVSREKKERFSLILESASTNQTSMYLCASSLGLARSYNEQFFGPGTRLTVL.

At least ten counts were recorded for this clonotype. V is TRBV28 and J is TRBJ2-2; perhaps TRBD2 as D (5 bases). V was cut by 11 bases and J by 4 bases, with 14 bases left in between. Germline CDR1 MDHEN, CDR2 SYDVKM. The CDR3 totals 13 residues. The CDR3 region is CAGRHRVTGELFF. The CDR3 nucleotides read TGTGCCGGGAGACATCGTGTCACCGGGGAGCTGTTTTTT.